This TCR beta chain emerged from a study of T-cell reconstitution after alpha-beta-depleted transplantation in children. This sample's TCRbeta library carried unique molecular identifier barcodes. Each CDR3 protein is one row after TCRdb ran MiXCR on the PCR reads. The sample yields about 980,000 distinct CDR3 sequences, about 29% seen once. This clonotype was detected a few times. Its antigen is not identified. V was shortened by 3 bases and J by 1 base, with 9 bases between the two germline ends. The CDR3 covers 14 residues. CDR1 and CDR2 from the germline V gene are SGHVS and FQNEAQ. Regarding the study as a whole: Expanded graft clones numbering several hundred reportedly gave rise to alpha-beta T cells about two months after transplant. T-cell numbers and diversity, one year after transplant, stemmed largely from T cells that were newly produced. Where some patients showed high TCRbeta diversity at day 60, it came from recipient T cells and thymic progenitors that had survived.

The sequences come from PBMCs, mostly from graft donor cells, collected 360 days after TCRalphabeta/CD19-depleted stem cell transplant. The chain employs TRBV7-8 and TRBJ2-5; D unclear. This receptor was identified in a boy under two years old who had a stem cell transplant for SCID, so the T cells may come from the graft donor. The CDR3 is CASSLSKAQETQYF. CDR3 in DNA: TGTGCCAGCAGCTTGAGTAAGGCCCAAGAGACCCAGTACTTC.